Each of the 3 T cell receptor beta chains below was sequenced from the same sample in a study of control samples from healthy donors and cancer patients. Clones were sequenced by immunoSEQ multiplex PCR, and TCRdb holds only the in-frame ones, with some missing. This table has 150,000 to 170,000 clones, roughly 94% appearing once. Sequencing used blood. The origin of the receptors is a man in his forties in good health.

This clone is a singleton in its sample. The chain recombines TRBV3-1 (or the pseudogene TRBV3-2) with TRBJ1-5, with D possibly being TRBD1 (5 bases). Germline assignment: CDR1 LGHDT and CDR2 YNNKEL (reference sequence). There are 14 residues in the CDR3. Between the trimmed V and J ends, which lost 0 bases and 6 bases, there was a span of 9 bases. The CDR3 region has the DNA TGTGCCAGCAGCCAAGATTGGGGGGGTCAGCCCCAGCATTTT. It encodes CASSQDWGGQPQHF.

This chain joins TRBV27 and TRBJ1-6, with D unclear. Between the trimmed V and J ends, which lost 3 bases and 6 bases, there was a span of 12 bases. CDR1 and CDR2 from the germline V gene are MNHEY and SMNVEV (reference sequence). The CDR3 covers 15 residues. This CDR3 is CASSLGKGGNSPLHF. CDR3 sequence (DNA): TGTGCCAGCAGTTTGGGAAAGGGAGGTAATTCACCCCTCCACTTT.

The chain combines TRBV19 with TRBJ2-1; D unresolved. Trimming removed 1 base from V and 4 bases from J, with 5 bases in between. The CDR3 covers 13 residues. The germline V gene encodes CDR1 LNHDA and CDR2 SQIVND (reference sequence). Here the CDR3 reads CASSIVRYNEQFF. Here the CDR3 DNA reads TGTGCCAGTAGTATAGTCAGATACAATGAGCAGTTCTTC.